Presented here are 29 T cell receptor beta chains from one specimen sequenced in a study of identical twins. TCRdb re-derived calls from the 5' RACE reads in MiXCR, one entry per CDR3 protein. This sample has hundreds of thousands of distinct CDR3 sequences, with roughly 6% found just once. Sample: naive T cells sorted from blood. The receptors stem from a man aged 18-30 years in good health.

This clonotype was counted ten times or more. V and J are TRBV4-2 and TRBJ2-1; 9 bases are a match to TRBD2. V lost 1 base and J lost 5; bases outside the gene matches: 6. In germline, CDR1 is LGHNA, CDR2 YNFKEQ. The CDR3 consists of 16 residues. CDR3 DNA: TGTGCCAGCAGCCAAGGTGCAGCGGGAGGAGACAATGAGCAGTTCTTC. Translation gives CASSQGAAGGDNEQFF.

The J gene is TRBJ2-3, the V gene TRBV11-2; TRBD2 aligns across 16 bases. The junction had 14 bases not matched to a gene; V was cut back by 5 bases and J by 3 bases. Germline V gene lookup returns CDR1 SGHAT and CDR2 FQNNGV. The CDR3 is 20 amino acids. CDR3 amino acids: CASSREGLAGGAGWTDTQYF. The CDR3 coding sequence is TGTGCCAGCAGCCGGGAGGGACTAGCGGGAGGGGCTGGATGGACAGATACGCAGTATTTT.

This clonotype was observed many times. The rearrangement links TRBV6-1 to TRBJ1-3; 10 bases match TRBD1. The CDR3 has 16 residues. Germline V gene lookup returns CDR1 MNHNS and CDR2 SASEGT. The J segment lost 4 bases and the V segment lost 6 bases, leaving 9 bases of the junction unmatched. The CDR3 sequence: CASSGTGAAGGNTIYF. Written as DNA, the CDR3 is TGTGCCAGCAGCGGGACAGGGGCGGCGGGAGGAAACACCATATATTTT.

The chain joins TRBV27 to TRBJ2-1; no definite D call. V was clipped by 1 base and J by 6 bases, with 7 bases between them. This CDR3 has 13 amino acids. Germline V gives CDR1 MNHEY, CDR2 SMNVEV (reference sequence). The CDR3 bases are TGTGCCAGCAGTTTATACGAGTTCAATGAGCAGTTCTTC. This sequence encodes CASSLYEFNEQFF.

This clonotype appeared many times. The CDR3 DNA reads as TGTGCCAGCAGCTTAGTAGGTTTTAGAACCGAAAAACTGTTTTTT. Protein sequence: CASSLVGFRTEKLFF. J is TRBJ1-4 and V is TRBV7-2; D not resolved. V was pared by 1 base and J by 8 bases, with 14 bases between. The CDR3 consists of 15 residues. The V gene's germline CDR1 is SGHTA and CDR2 FQGNSA. The variable domain in full, completed from reference TRBV7-2 and TRBJ1-4, reads GAGVSQSPSNKVTEKGKDVELRCDPISGHTALYWYRQSLGQGLEFLIYFQGNSAPDKSGLPSDRFSAERTGGSVSTLTIQRTQQEDSAVYLCASSLVGFRTEKLFFGSGTQLSVL.

This clonotype was observed a handful of times. The chain uses TRBV30 and TRBJ2-1; D is perhaps TRBD2 (6 bases). Trimming left V 0 bases short and J 3 bases short, with 12 bases between. Looked up from germline, CDR1 is GTSNPN and CDR2 is SVGIG (reference sequence). This CDR3 contains 15 residues. DNA of the CDR3: TGTGCCTGGAGTGTAGGAGCGGGCGGCTACAATGAGCAGTTCTTC. Residues: CAWSVGAGGYNEQFF.

This chain links TRBV20-1 with TRBJ2-5; no definite D call. Germline V CDR1 and CDR2: DFQATT, SNEGSKA (reference sequence). V was trimmed by 5 bases and J by 1 base, leaving 14 bases between them. The CDR3 contains 14 residues. CDR3 region: CSAGGRQIQETQYF. In DNA, the CDR3 is TGCAGTGCTGGTGGACGGCAGATCCAAGAGACCCAGTACTTC.

The chain uses TRBV27 and TRBJ2-4; perhaps TRBD1 as D (6 bases). Germline assignment: CDR1 MNHEY and CDR2 SMNVEV (reference sequence). Trimming shortened V by 3 bases and J by 6 bases, and 9 bases separated the two germline ends. This CDR3 has 13 amino acids. The CDR3 loop is CASSFDRRNIQYF. The CDR3 DNA reads TGTGCCAGCAGTTTTGACAGGCGAAACATTCAGTACTTC.

The sample holds many counts of this clonotype. This sequence joins TRBV29-1 and TRBJ2-1; D may correspond to TRBD1 or TRBD2 (5 bases each). CDR1 is SQVTM, CDR2 ANQGSEA, per germline. The CDR3 sequence is 19 residues long. V was trimmed by 3 bases and J by 7 bases, leaving 31 bases between them. The CDR3 bases are TGCAGCGTTGACGGGGCACCCCGAAGGGGTAGGGCTGGGTGGAATGAGCAGTTCTTC. This translates into CSVDGAPRRGRAGWNEQFF.

This clonotype was detected ten times or more. The J gene is TRBJ2-7, the V gene TRBV11-1; 11 bases align to TRBD2. Germline V gene data show CDR1 as SGHAT and CDR2 as FQDESV (reference sequence). The trim removed 2 bases at V and 0 bases at J, leaving 9 bases unmatched. There are 18 residues in the CDR3. The CDR3, as DNA: TGTGCCAGCAGCTTACTCCAACTAGCGGGAGTCCTCTCCTACGAGCAGTACTTC. Protein product: CASSLLQLAGVLSYEQYF.

In this sample, this clonotype turned up a few times. This chain connects TRBV9 to TRBJ2-5; D unclear. This CDR3 spans 12 amino acids. Trimming cost V 0 bases and J 4 bases, with 4 bases left between them. Germline loops: CDR1 SGDLS, CDR2 YYNGEE. The CDR3 here is CASSVGRETQYF. For the CDR3, the DNA is TGTGCCAGCAGCGTAGGACGAGAGACCCAGTACTTC.

This clonotype was found many times. In DNA, the CDR3 is TGCGCCAGCAGCTTCGCCAACGAGCAGTACTTC. Translation: CASSFANEQYF. The rearrangement uses TRBV5-1 and TRBJ2-7; D ambiguous. Trimming removed 2 bases at V and 5 bases at J, with 5 bases between. This CDR3 comprises 11 residues. Germline CDR1 is SGHRS and CDR2 is YFSETQ.

This clonotype was observed at least ten times. The chain couples TRBV5-1 to TRBJ2-1; 8 bases fit TRBD2. Unmatched junction bases numbered 8, after V lost 0 bases and J lost 6 bases. CDR1 and CDR2 from the germline V gene are SGHRS and YFSETQ. The CDR3 is made up of 16 amino acids. The DNA of the CDR3 is TGCGCCAGCAGCTTGGATAAGGCGGGAGGCCCCAATGAGCAGTTCTTC. Translated, it gives CASSLDKAGGPNEQFF.

The chain carries TRBV28 and TRBJ2-1, with 12 bases fitting TRBD1. This CDR3 comprises 16 residues. The V gene end was trimmed by 8 bases and the J gene end by 5 bases; junction bases not matched to a gene: 10. The germline gives CDR1 MDHEN, CDR2 SYDVKM. In nucleotides, the CDR3 is TGTGCCAGCCGTCCCCTGGGACAGGGGGCCGACAATGAGCAGTTCTTC. Translated, it gives CASRPLGQGADNEQFF.

The chain combines TRBV14 with TRBJ2-3; 11 nucleotides line up with TRBD2. Per germline, CDR1 SGHDN and CDR2 FVKESK. After removal of 2 bases from V and 6 bases from J, the junction contained 10 bases not matched to a gene. The CDR3 sequence is 17 residues long. DNA of the CDR3: TGTGCCAGCAGCCAACTCAAGACTAGCGGGGAGGATGATACGCAGTATTTT. Encoded protein: CASSQLKTSGEDDTQYF.

This clonotype was recorded at least ten times. The chain recombines TRBV5-1 with TRBJ2-1; 10 nucleotides match TRBD2. Germline CDR1 and CDR2: SGHRS and YFSETQ. The CDR3 loop spans 15 amino acids. With V trimmed by 7 bases and J by 5 bases, 9 bases remained unmatched. The CDR3 reads CASSQAGGSHNEQFF. In DNA form, the CDR3 reads TGCGCCAGCTCACAAGCGGGAGGGTCCCACAATGAGCAGTTCTTC.

The table lists this clonotype with a few counts. The rearrangement links TRBV28 to TRBJ2-7; D is ambiguous. Germline values: CDR1 MDHEN, CDR2 SYDVKM. V was clipped by 3 bases and J by 3 bases, with 12 bases between them. The CDR3 is 14 residues long. CDR3 DNA sequence: TGTGCCAGCAGTTTGCGGATAGGCGACTACGAGCAGTACTTC. Its translation is CASSLRIGDYEQYF. Looking up the rest from reference TRBV28 and TRBJ2-7 gives the full variable domain: DVKVTQSSRYLVKRTGEKVFLECVQDMDHENMFWYRQDPGLGLRLIYFSYDVKMKEKGDIPEGYSVSREKKERFSLILESASTNQTSMYLCASSLRIGDYEQYFGPGTRLTVT.

Comment on this clonotype: This clone may be a read error of a much larger clone one base away. This rearrangement joins TRBV20-1 to TRBJ2-7, with no clear D. Looked up from germline, CDR1 is DFQATT and CDR2 is SNEGSKA (reference sequence). The germline V and J ends were trimmed by 0 bases and 5 bases, with 8 bases remaining between them. The CDR3 length is 12 residues. The CDR3 reads CSARDTLHEQYF. Here the CDR3 DNA reads TGCAGTGCTAGAGACACGCTTCACGAGCAGTACTTC.

This chain uses TRBV20-1 with TRBJ2-3; TRBD2 might be the D (6 bases). Trimming pared 5 bases from V and 2 bases from J, leaving 14 bases between. CDR3 length: 14 amino acids. Germline V CDR1 and CDR2: DFQATT, SNEGSKA (reference sequence). CDR3: CSAPGGPVTDTQYF. The CDR3 DNA is TGCAGTGCTCCTGGAGGGCCGGTCACAGATACGCAGTATTTT.

This clonotype was counted many times. V is TRBV10-2 and J is TRBJ2-1, with D possibly TRBD2 on 6 matching bases. V lost 4 bases, J lost 4 bases, and 17 bases lay in between. The CDR3 is 16 residues long. The V gene's germline CDR1 is WSHSY and CDR2 SAAADI. CDR3 loop: CASSAELGGVYNEQFF. The CDR3 DNA follows: TGCGCCAGCAGTGCCGAACTAGGAGGGGTATACAATGAGCAGTTCTTC.

This clonotype was counted many times. J is TRBJ1-6 and V is TRBV20-1; 9 nucleotides match TRBD1. V trimming: 4 bases; J trimming: 10 bases; junction bases outside the gene matches: 8. The length of the CDR3 is 14 residues. Germline lookup yields CDR1 DFQATT and CDR2 SNEGSKA (reference sequence). CDR3 in amino acids: CSATAGTGMSPLHF. CDR3 bases: TGCAGTGCTACCGCCGGGACAGGGATGTCACCCCTCCACTTT.

This clonotype was observed at least ten times. The V and J genes are TRBV12-3 or TRBV12-4 and TRBJ2-1; the D gene is possibly TRBD1 (6 bases). This CDR3 is built from 17 residues. The V end lost 5 bases, the J end lost 0 bases, and 17 bases lay between the germline ends. CDR3 sequence reads: CASSLLSGQSSYNEQFF. CDR3 nucleotide sequence: TGTGCCAGCAGTCTTCTTTCCGGACAGAGCTCCTACAATGAGCAGTTCTTC.

The rearrangement uses TRBV10-3 and TRBJ2-3; maybe TRBD2 (5 bases). CDR1 is ENHRY, CDR2 SYGVKD, per germline. The CDR3 contains 13 residues. V shed 0 bases and J shed 11 bases, with 12 bases lying between them. DNA of the CDR3: TGTGCCATCAGTGAGTCGATGTTACGGGAGCAGTATTTT. As protein: CAISESMLREQYF.

Many counts were recorded for this clonotype. The gene calls are TRBV29-1 and TRBJ2-2, with D maybe TRBD2 (5 bases). This CDR3 spans 14 amino acids. Germline loops: CDR1 SQVTM, CDR2 ANQGSEA. V was shortened by 4 bases and J by 8 bases, with 17 bases between the two germline ends. In DNA, the CDR3 is TGCAGCGTTGTTGGAGGCCCTTTAGGTGGGGAGCTGTTTTTT. As protein: CSVVGGPLGGELFF.

The chain's CDR3 is CASSYSRGLGEQYF. The CDR3 coding sequence is TGTGCCAGCAGTTACTCGAGGGGGCTTGGCGAGCAGTACTTC. This chain links TRBV6-5 with TRBJ2-7, with 7 bases matching TRBD1. J lost 6 bases, V lost 0 bases, and 5 bases had no gene match. The CDR3 is 14 residues long. CDR1 is MNHEY, CDR2 SVGAGI, per germline.

As regards this clonotype: At one end, the junction sequence differs from germline, possibly due to a read error. The CDR3 nucleotides read TGTGCCAGCAGTTTTCCCACTAGCGGGGATGTCACAAATACGCAGTATTTT. Protein product: CASSFPTSGDVTNTQYF. The rearrangement uses TRBV28 and TRBJ2-3; TRBD2 aligns across 10 bases. This CDR3 region has 17 residues. Germline V gene sequence: CDR1 MDHEN, CDR2 SYDVKM.

This clonotype showed up many times. The rearrangement links TRBV12-3 or TRBV12-4 to TRBJ1-2; 11 bases are a match to TRBD1. Losses at the gene ends were 5 bases for V and 5 bases for J; bases not matched to a gene: 7. This CDR3 has 15 residues. The CDR3 coding sequence is TGTGCCAGCAGTCCCTGGACAGGGGGCAAGTATGGCTACACCTTC. It is translated as CASSPWTGGKYGYTF.

This clonotype was found a few times. The chain is built from TRBV11-2 and TRBJ2-1; tentatively, D is TRBD2 (5 bases). CDR3 length: 16 residues. Per the germline V gene, CDR1 is SGHAT and CDR2 is FQNNGV. V lost 5 bases to trimming and J lost 4 bases, with 18 bases between them. This CDR3 reads CASSLLSSGYYNEQFF. In DNA form, the CDR3 reads TGTGCCAGCAGCCTACTGTCCAGCGGATATTACAATGAGCAGTTCTTC. The entire variable domain, with the rest obtained from reference TRBV11-2 and TRBJ2-1, is as follows: EAGVAQSPRYKIIEKRQSVAFWCNPISGHATLYWYQQILGQGPKLLIQFQNNGVVDDSQLPKDRFSAERLKGVDSTLKIQPAKLEDSAVYLCASSLLSSGYYNEQFFGPGTRLTVL.

About this clonotype itself: One base away lies a much larger clone, so this may be a sequencing read error. This CDR3 is missing its conserved last phenylalanine or tryptophan, likely due to a read error. The chain is built from TRBV5-1 and TRBJ2-5; 7 bases map to TRBD2. V was pared by 1 base and J by 4 bases, with 7 bases of the junction left unmatched. Germline V lookup: CDR1 SGHRS, CDR2 YFSETQ. This CDR3 spans 15 amino acids. This CDR3 is CASSLMAGVGETQYL. The CDR3 nucleotides are TGCGCCAGCAGCTTGATGGCGGGAGTTGGAGAGACCCAGTACTTG.